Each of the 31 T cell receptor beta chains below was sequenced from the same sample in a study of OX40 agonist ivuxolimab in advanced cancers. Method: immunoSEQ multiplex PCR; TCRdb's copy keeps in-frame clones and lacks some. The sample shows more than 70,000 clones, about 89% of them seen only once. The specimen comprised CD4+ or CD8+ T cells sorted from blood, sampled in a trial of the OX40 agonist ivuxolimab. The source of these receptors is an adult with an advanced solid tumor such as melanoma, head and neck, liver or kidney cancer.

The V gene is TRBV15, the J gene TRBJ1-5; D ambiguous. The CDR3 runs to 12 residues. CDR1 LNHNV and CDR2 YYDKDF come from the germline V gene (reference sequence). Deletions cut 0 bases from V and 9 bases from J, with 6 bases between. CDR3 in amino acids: CATSREIRPQHF. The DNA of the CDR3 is TGTGCCACCAGCAGAGAAATTCGGCCCCAGCATTTT.

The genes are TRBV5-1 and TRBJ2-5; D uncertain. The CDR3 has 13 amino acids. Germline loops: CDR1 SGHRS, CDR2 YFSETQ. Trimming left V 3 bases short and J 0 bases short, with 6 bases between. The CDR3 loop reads CASSSEYQETQYF. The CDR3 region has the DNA TGCGCCAGCAGCTCGGAGTACCAAGAGACCCAGTACTTC. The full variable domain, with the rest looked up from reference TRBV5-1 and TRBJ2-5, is KAGVTQTPRYLIKTRGQQVTLSCSPISGHRSVSWYQQTPGQGLQFLFEYFSETQRNKGNFPGRFSGRQFSNSRSEMNVSTLELGDSALYLCASSSEYQETQYFGPGTRLLVL.

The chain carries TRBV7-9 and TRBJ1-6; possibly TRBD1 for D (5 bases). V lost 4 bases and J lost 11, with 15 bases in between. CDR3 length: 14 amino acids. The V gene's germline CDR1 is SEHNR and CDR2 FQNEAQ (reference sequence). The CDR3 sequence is CASSSPGGEAPLHF. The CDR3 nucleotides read TGTGCCAGCAGCTCCCCGGGGGGTGAGGCACCCCTCCACTTT.

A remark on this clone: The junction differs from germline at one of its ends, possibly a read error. CDR3 coding DNA: TGCAGTGCTAGGAAAGTCAATGGCTACATCTTC. Its translation is CSARKVNGYIF. The chain uses TRBV20-1 and TRBJ1-2; D not certain. The CDR3 length is 11 residues. Germline CDR1 reads DFQATT; CDR2 reads SNEGSKA (reference sequence).

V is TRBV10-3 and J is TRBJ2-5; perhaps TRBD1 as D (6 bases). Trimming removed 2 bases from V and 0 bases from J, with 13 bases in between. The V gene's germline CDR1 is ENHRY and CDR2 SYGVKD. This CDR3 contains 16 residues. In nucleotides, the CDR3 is TGTGCCATCAGTGAGGGGGGCAACTGGTACCAAGAGACCCAGTACTTC. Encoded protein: CAISEGGNWYQETQYF.

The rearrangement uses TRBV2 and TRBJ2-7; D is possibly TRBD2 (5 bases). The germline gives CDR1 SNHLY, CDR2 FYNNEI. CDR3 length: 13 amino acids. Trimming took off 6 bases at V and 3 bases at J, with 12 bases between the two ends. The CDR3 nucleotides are TGTGCCAGCAGCAAGGACGGAGGCTACGAGCAGTACTTC. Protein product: CASSKDGGYEQYF.

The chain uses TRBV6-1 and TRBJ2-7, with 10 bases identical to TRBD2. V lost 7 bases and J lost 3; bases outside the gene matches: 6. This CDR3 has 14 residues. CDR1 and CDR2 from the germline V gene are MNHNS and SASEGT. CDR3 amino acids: CASNGLAESYEQYF. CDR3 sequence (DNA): TGTGCCAGCAACGGACTAGCGGAGAGCTACGAGCAGTACTTC.

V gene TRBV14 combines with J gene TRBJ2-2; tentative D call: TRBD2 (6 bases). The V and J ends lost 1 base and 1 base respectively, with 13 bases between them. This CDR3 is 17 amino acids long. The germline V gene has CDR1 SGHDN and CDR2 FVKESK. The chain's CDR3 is CASSQVETSVNTGELFF. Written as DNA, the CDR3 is TGTGCCAGCAGCCAAGTCGAGACTAGTGTGAACACCGGGGAGCTGTTTTTT.

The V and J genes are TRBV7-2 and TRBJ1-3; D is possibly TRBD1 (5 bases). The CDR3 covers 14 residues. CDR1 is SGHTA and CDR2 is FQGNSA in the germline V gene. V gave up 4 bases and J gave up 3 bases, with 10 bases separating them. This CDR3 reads CASSYQGGGNTIYF. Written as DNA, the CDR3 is TGTGCCAGCAGCTATCAGGGAGGTGGAAACACCATATATTTT.

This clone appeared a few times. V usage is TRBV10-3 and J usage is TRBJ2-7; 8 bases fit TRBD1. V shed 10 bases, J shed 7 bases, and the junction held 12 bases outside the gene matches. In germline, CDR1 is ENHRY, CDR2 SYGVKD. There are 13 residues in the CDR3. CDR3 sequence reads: CATRQGMTTEQYF. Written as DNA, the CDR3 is TGTGCCACCAGACAGGGGATGACAACGGAGCAGTACTTC.

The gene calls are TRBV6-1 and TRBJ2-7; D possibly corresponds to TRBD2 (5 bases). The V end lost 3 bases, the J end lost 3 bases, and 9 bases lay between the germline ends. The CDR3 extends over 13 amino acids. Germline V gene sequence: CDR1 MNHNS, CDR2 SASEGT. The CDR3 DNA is TGTGCCAGCAGTGAGTCAAGCGGCTACGAGCAGTACTTC. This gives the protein CASSESSGYEQYF.

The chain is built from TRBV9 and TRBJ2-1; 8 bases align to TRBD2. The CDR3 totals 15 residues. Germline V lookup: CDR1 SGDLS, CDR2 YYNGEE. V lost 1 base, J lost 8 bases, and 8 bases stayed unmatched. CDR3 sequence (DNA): TGTGCCAGCAGCGTACCCCGGACTAGCAGTGATGAGCAGTTCTTC. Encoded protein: CASSVPRTSSDEQFF.

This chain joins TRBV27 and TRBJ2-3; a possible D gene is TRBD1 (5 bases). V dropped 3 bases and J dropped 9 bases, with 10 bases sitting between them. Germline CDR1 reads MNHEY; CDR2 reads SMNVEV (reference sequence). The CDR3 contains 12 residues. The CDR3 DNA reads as TGTGCCAGCAGTTTGGGGCCGACAACGCAGTATTTT. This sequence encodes CASSLGPTTQYF.

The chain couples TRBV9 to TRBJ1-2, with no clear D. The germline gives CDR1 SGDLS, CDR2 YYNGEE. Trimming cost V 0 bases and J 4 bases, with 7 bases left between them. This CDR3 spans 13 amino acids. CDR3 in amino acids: CASSVGPIYGYTF. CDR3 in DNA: TGTGCCAGCAGCGTAGGCCCAATCTATGGCTACACCTTC.

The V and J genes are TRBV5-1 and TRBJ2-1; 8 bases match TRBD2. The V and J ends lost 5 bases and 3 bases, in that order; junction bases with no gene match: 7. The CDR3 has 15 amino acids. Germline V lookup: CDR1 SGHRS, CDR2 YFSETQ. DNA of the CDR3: TGCGCCAGCAGATTAATGAGCGGGAGCTACAATGAGCAGTTCTTC. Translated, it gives CASRLMSGSYNEQFF.

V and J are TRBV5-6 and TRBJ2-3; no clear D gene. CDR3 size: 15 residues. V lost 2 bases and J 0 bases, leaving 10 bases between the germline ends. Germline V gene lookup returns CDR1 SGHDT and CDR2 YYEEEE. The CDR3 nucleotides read TGTGCCAGCAGCTTTGGGCCCTGGAGCACAGATACGCAGTATTTT. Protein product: CASSFGPWSTDTQYF.

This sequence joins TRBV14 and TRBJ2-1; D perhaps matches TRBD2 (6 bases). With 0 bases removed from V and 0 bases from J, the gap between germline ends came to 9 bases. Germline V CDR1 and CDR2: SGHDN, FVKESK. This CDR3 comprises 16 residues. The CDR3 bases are TGTGCCAGCAGCCAAGAGGGACTGCCCTCCTACAATGAGCAGTTCTTC. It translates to CASSQEGLPSYNEQFF.

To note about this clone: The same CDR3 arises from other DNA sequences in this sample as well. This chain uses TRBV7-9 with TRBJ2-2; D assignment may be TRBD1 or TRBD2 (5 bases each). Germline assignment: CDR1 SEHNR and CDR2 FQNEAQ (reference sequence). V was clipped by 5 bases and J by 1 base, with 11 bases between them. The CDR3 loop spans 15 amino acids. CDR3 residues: CASSLGTVNTGELFF. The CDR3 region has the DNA TGTGCCAGCAGCCTGGGGACGGTGAACACCGGGGAGCTGTTTTTT.

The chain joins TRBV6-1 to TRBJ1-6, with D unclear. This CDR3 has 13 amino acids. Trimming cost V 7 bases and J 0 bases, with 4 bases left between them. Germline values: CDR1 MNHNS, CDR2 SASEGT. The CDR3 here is CASKSSYNSPLHF. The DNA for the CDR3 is TGTGCCAGCAAGAGCTCCTATAATTCACCCCTCCACTTT.

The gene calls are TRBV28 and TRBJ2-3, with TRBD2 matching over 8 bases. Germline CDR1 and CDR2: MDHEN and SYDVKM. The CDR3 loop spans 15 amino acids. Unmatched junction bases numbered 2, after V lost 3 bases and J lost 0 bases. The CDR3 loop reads CASSFLAGSTDTQYF. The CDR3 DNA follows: TGTGCCAGCAGTTTCTTAGCGGGGAGCACAGATACGCAGTATTTT.

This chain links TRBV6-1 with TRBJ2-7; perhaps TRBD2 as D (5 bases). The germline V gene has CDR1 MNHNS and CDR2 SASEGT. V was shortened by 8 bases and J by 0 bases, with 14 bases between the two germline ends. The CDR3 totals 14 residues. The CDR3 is CASHLGGPSYEQYF. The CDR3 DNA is TGTGCCAGCCACTTAGGAGGACCCTCCTACGAGCAGTACTTC.

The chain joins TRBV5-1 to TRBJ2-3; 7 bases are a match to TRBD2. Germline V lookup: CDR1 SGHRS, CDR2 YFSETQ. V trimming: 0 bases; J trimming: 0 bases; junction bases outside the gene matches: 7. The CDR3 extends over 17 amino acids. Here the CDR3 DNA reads TGCGCCAGCAGCTTGGGACGGTCGGGAGGCAGCACAGATACGCAGTATTTT. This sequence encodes CASSLGRSGGSTDTQYF.

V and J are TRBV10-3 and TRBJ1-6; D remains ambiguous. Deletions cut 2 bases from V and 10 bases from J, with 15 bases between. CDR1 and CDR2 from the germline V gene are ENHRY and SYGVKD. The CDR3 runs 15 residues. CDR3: CAISEGVSMGSPLHF. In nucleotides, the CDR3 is TGTGCCATCAGTGAGGGGGTCTCCATGGGATCACCCCTCCACTTT.

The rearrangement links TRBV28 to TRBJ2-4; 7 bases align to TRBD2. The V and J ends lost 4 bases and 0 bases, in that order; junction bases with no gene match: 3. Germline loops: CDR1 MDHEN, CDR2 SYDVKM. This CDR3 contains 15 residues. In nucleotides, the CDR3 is TGTGCCAGCAGTTCCGGGAGGCTAGCCAAAAACATTCAGTACTTC. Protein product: CASSSGRLAKNIQYF.

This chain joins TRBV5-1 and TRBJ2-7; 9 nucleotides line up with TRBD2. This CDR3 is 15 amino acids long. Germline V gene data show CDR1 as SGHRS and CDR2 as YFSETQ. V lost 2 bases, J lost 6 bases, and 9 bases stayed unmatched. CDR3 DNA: TGCGCCAGCAGCTTCTTAGCGGGAGCCTTCCCCGAGCAGTACTTC. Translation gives CASSFLAGAFPEQYF.

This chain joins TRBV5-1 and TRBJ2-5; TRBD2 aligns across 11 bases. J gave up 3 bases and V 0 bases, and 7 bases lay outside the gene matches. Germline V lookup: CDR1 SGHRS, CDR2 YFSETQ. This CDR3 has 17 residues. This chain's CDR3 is CASSLDPLAGGEETQYF. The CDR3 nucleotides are TGCGCCAGCAGCTTGGACCCCCTAGCGGGGGGTGAAGAGACCCAGTACTTC.

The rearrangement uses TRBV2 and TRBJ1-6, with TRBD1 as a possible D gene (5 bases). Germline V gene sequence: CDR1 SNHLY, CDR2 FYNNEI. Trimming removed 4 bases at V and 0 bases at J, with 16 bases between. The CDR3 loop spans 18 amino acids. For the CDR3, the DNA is TGTGCCAGCAGTGGGGGCCTGATGGGGAGCTCCTATAATTCACCCCTCCACTTT. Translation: CASSGGLMGSSYNSPLHF.

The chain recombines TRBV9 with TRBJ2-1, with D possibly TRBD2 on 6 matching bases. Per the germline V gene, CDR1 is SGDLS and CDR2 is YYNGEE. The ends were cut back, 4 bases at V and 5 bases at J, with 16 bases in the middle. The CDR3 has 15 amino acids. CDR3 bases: TGTGCCAGCAGCCCGGGGCGGGGCGGGGACAATGAGCAGTTCTTC. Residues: CASSPGRGGDNEQFF.

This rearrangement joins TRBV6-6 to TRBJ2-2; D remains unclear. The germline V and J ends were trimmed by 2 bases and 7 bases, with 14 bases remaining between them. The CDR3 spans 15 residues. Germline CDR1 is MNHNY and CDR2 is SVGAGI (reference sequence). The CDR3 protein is CASSYDGPVRGELFF. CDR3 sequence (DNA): TGTGCCAGCAGTTACGACGGGCCGGTTCGCGGGGAGCTGTTTTTT.

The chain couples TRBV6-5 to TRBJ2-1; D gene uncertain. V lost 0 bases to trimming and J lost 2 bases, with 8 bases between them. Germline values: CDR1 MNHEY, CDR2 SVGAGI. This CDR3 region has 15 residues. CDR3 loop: CASSYSSGTYNEQFF. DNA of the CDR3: TGTGCCAGCAGTTACTCTTCCGGAACCTACAATGAGCAGTTCTTC.

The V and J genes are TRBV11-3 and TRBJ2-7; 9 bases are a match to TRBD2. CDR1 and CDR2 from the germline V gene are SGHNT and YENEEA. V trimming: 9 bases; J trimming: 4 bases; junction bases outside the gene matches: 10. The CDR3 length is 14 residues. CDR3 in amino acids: CARKGLAGRYEQYF. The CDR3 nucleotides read TGTGCCAGAAAGGGGCTAGCGGGGAGATACGAGCAGTACTTC.